Included here is one TCR beta chain sequence, with context. The antigen is unknown. Only in-frame clones appear in the TCRdb table, and some are missing; sequencing was by immunoSEQ multiplex PCR. The sample contains roughly 68,000 clones, over 70% of which appear only once. These data come from a study of vaccination effects on CD4 cells after COVID-19. V was cut by 2 bases and J by 4 bases, with 11 bases left in between. Per the germline V gene, CDR1 is MNHNY and CDR2 is SVGAGI (reference sequence). The CDR3 extends over 14 amino acids. Study-level points and caveats: In the late period after vaccination, infection- and vaccine-induced clones contracted markedly.

Antigen-specific CD4+ T cells were first expanded with viral peptide pools by the ViraFEST assay and only then sequenced. Culturing for around ten days preceded CD4+ T cell isolation. Two-dose BNT162b2 or mRNA-1273 vaccination was given to participants. The study found no prior SARS-CoV-2 infection in the vaccine recipients, who tested negative for nucleocapsid antibodies. A density of over 1.5 million PBMC per well was used; these cells were cultured with about 10 IU/ml IL-2 and about 10 ug/ml peptides. Replacing half the medium with IL-2 medium was done on days 3 and 7. The rearrangement joins TRBV6-6 to TRBJ1-2, with D tentatively TRBD1 (5 bases). The specimen was CD4+ T cells from PBMCs cultured with HCoV-229E spike peptides, collected after COVID-19 vaccination. This sequence was found in a human donor who received a COVID-19 vaccine. The CDR3 loop reads CASSYDEGSYGYTF. The CDR3 bases are TGTGCCAGCAGTTACGATGAGGGGAGCTATGGCTACACCTTC.